Listed below are T cell receptor beta chains from one sample, sequenced in a study of cytomegalovirus exposure and HLA in healthy donors. Some clones are missing from TCRdb's copy, which holds only in-frame ones; the method was immunoSEQ multiplex PCR. This sample's clone table lists roughly 100,000 clones. The sequenced material came from PBMCs. These receptor sequences come from a man aged 40-55 years in good health and CMV-seronegative. The CDR3 runs from the conserved cysteine through the conserved F or W. A D gene is named only where the DNA matches it firmly.

TRBD2	TRBJ2-3	TRBV6-6	CASRVLTGGPGSTQYF	TGTGCCAGCCGGGTCCTAACGGGAGGGCCTGGAAGTACGCAGTATTTT
TRBD2	TRBJ2-3	TRBV18	CASSPPGLDPDTQYF	TGTGCCAGCTCACCTCCGGGACTAGATCCAGATACGCAGTATTTT
TRBD2	TRBJ2-2	TRBV7-9	CASSPTTSGTPTTGELFF	TGTGCCAGCAGCCCTACGACTAGCGGGACCCCAACCACCGGGGAGCTGTTTTTT
-	TRBJ1-1	TRBV7-9	CASSLVRQLNTEAFF	TGTGCCAGCAGCTTAGTGCGACAGTTGAACACTGAAGCTTTCTTT
-	TRBJ2-2	TRBV30	CAWRRIGELFF	TGTGCCTGGAGGCGGATCGGGGAGCTGTTTTTT
TRBD1	TRBJ1-1	TRBV25-1	CASSELGTANTEAFF	TGTGCCAGCAGTGAACTCGGGACAGCTAACACTGAAGCTTTCTTT
-	TRBJ2-3	TRBV7-2	CASSSQGHTQYF	TGTGCCAGCAGCTCACAGGGACATACGCAGTATTTT
TRBD2	TRBJ2-3	TRBV18	CASSFRLAGGQTSTDTQYF	TGTGCCAGCTCATTTCGACTAGCGGGGGGGCAGACGAGCACAGATACGCAGTATTTT
-	TRBJ1-6	TRBV5-1	CASSLPTGLDSPLHF	TGCGCCAGCAGCCTGCCAACAGGGCTGGATTCACCCCTCCACTTT
TRBD1	TRBJ2-7	TRBV19	CASSMTGTGTHEQYF	TGTGCCAGTAGTATGACCGGGACAGGGACCCACGAGCAGTACTTC
TRBD1	TRBJ1-6	TRBV14	CASSQGTGSSPLHF	TGTGCCAGCAGCCAAGGGACAGGGAGTTCACCCCTCCACTTT
TRBD2	TRBJ2-7	TRBV9	CASSVRSLAGSYEQYF	TGTGCCAGCAGCGTAAGAAGTCTAGCGGGCTCCTACGAGCAGTACTTC
-	TRBJ1-5	TRBV15	CATSPRPGVDQPQHF	TGTGCCACCAGCCCCCGGCCGGGGGTCGATCAGCCCCAGCATTTT
-	TRBJ2-7	TRBV27	CASAAEVAAYEQYF	TGTGCCAGCGCAGCGGAGGTGGCAGCCTACGAGCAGTACTTC
-	TRBJ1-5	TRBV7-2	CASSLGAGLNQPQHF	TGTGCCAGCAGCTTAGGGGCGGGGCTTAATCAGCCCCAGCATTTT
TRBD2	TRBJ2-7	TRBV18	CASSPPRVAGGTEGEQYF	TGTGCCAGCTCACCACCGAGGGTAGCGGGAGGGACTGAGGGCGAGCAGTACTTC
-	TRBJ2-5	TRBV5-1	CASQPGLTTKGETQYF	TGCGCCAGCCAGCCGGGACTTACGACCAAGGGGGAGACCCAGTACTTC
TRBD2	TRBJ2-7	TRBV5-6	CASSLGGLAYEQYF	TGTGCCAGCAGTCTAGGGGGACTAGCCTACGAGCAGTACTTC
TRBD1	TRBJ2-4	TRBV18	CASSDRDRAYF	TGTGCCAGCTCCGATCGGGACAGGGCATACTTC
-	TRBJ2-3	TRBV5-8	CASSLDSPDTQYF	TGTGCCAGCAGCTTGGACAGTCCAGATACGCAGTATTTT
-	TRBJ2-2	TRBV2	CASSTGGVGELFF	TGTGCCAGTTCCACAGGAGGGGTCGGGGAGCTGTTTTTT
-	TRBJ1-6	TRBV28	CASSFGSGTSPLHF	TGTGCCAGCAGTTTTGGGTCAGGAACGTCACCCCTCCACTTT
-	TRBJ1-5	TRBV6-4	CASSGSRTGRGGNSNQPQHF	TGTGCCAGCAGTGGGAGTCGAACAGGCCGGGGGGGGAATAGCAATCAGCCCCAGCATTTT
TRBD1	TRBJ1-5	TRBV18	CASSSETGGDQPQHF	TGTGCCAGCTCATCAGAGACAGGGGGCGATCAGCCCCAGCATTTT
TRBD2	TRBJ2-7	TRBV28	CASTPGGLAGGPYEQYF	TGTGCCAGCACCCCGGGTGGGCTAGCGGGAGGGCCTTACGAGCAGTACTTC
TRBD1	TRBJ1-6	TRBV15	CATSYRTGNSPLHF	TGTGCCACCAGCTACCGGACAGGGAATTCACCCCTCCACTTT
TRBD2	TRBJ2-1	TRBV5-1	CASSSGTSGSLREQFF	TGCGCCAGCAGCTCGGGGACTAGCGGGAGCTTAAGGGAGCAGTTCTTC
-	TRBJ2-2	TRBV5-1	CASTEPGTGELFF	TGCGCCAGCACCGAGCCAGGGACCGGGGAGCTGTTTTTT
-	TRBJ1-5	TRBV7-2	CASSLGRGNSNQPQHF	TGTGCCAGCAGCTTGGGCAGGGGTAATAGCAATCAGCCCCAGCATTTT
-	TRBJ2-1	TRBV4-3	CASSQDGGGAYNEQFF	TGCGCCAGCAGCCAAGACGGTGGGGGGGCATACAATGAGCAGTTCTTC
TRBD1	TRBJ2-7	TRBV7-9	CASSPQGAYEQYF	TGTGCCAGCAGCCCACAGGGGGCGTACGAGCAGTACTTC
TRBD2	TRBJ2-3	TRBV19	CASSIGLAGVADTQYF	TGTGCCAGTAGTATCGGACTAGCGGGTGTGGCAGATACGCAGTATTTT
-	TRBJ2-7	TRBV29-1	CSVGGGGHEQYF	TGCAGCGTTGGAGGGGGGGGCCACGAGCAGTACTTC